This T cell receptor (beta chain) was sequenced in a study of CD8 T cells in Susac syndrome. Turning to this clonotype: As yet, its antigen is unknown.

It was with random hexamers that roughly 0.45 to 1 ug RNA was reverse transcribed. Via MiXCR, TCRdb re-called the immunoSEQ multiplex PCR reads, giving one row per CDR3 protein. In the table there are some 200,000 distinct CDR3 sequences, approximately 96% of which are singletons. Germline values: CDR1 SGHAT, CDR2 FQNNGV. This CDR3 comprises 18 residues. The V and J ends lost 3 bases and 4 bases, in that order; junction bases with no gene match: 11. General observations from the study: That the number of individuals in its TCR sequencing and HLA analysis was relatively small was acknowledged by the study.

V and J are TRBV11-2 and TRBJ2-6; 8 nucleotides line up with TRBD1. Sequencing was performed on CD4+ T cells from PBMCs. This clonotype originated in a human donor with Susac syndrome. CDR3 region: CASSFRTGPNYGANVLTF. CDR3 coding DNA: TGTGCCAGCAGCTTCCGGACAGGGCCCAACTACGGGGCCAACGTCCTGACTTTC.